Below, 7 T cell receptor beta chains from the same sample are listed, as sequenced in a study of blood T cell repertoires in COVID-19. Produced via immunoSEQ multiplex PCR; TCRdb's table is partial and in-frame only. The sample contains 20,000 to 25,000 clones, around nine tenths of which appear only once. The sample was peripheral blood. Receptors originate from a human donor in a cohort sampled during active COVID-19. The donor label of this sample is uncertain.

The V and J genes are TRBV5-1 and TRBJ1-1, with D possibly being TRBD1 (5 bases). Looked up from germline, CDR1 is SGHRS and CDR2 is YFSETQ. Trimming stripped 0 bases from V and 0 bases from J, with 15 bases between. This CDR3 is 17 amino acids long. Here the CDR3 reads CASSLALGQGLNTEAFF. The CDR3 coding sequence is TGCGCCAGCAGCTTGGCCCTTGGACAAGGCCTGAACACTGAAGCTTTCTTT.

This clone occurred a few times. This chain links TRBV12-3 or TRBV12-4 with TRBJ1-1, with D hard to call. This CDR3 comprises 11 residues. V was shortened by 3 bases and J by 11 bases, with 10 bases between the two germline ends. The CDR3: CASSFDREAFF. The DNA of the CDR3 is TGTGCCAGCAGTTTTGATAGGGAGGCTTTCTTT.

The chain recombines TRBV19 with TRBJ2-1, with 7 bases lining up with TRBD1. The V segment lost 8 bases and the J segment 4 bases; nucleotides outside the gene matches: 14. Germline-derived CDR1 and CDR2 are LNHDA and SQIVND (reference sequence). The CDR3 length is 16 residues. CDR3 coding DNA: TGTGCCAGTGCAAAGGACAGGAAATTGGGGTACAATGAGCAGTTCTTC. Translating it yields CASAKDRKLGYNEQFF.

The chain carries TRBV5-4 and TRBJ2-3; D call uncertain. V lost 3 bases, J lost 8 bases, and 10 bases lay in between. This CDR3 has 12 amino acids. Germline V gene lookup returns CDR1 SGHNT and CDR2 YYREEE (reference sequence). The CDR3 nucleotides are TGTGCCAGCAGCTCCAATGGCGGTACGCAGTATTTT. Translated: CASSSNGGTQYF.

This chain connects TRBV5-6 to TRBJ1-6; 7 bases agree with TRBD1. The CDR3 covers 14 residues. Germline V gene sequence: CDR1 SGHDT, CDR2 YYEEEE. The J segment lost 9 bases and the V segment lost 4 bases, leaving 7 bases of the junction unmatched. The CDR3 reads CASSHRGNVSPLHF. CDR3 nucleotide sequence: TGTGCCAGCAGCCACAGGGGAAATGTTTCACCCCTCCACTTT. Full variable domain (missing parts from reference TRBV5-6 and TRBJ1-6): DAGVTQSPTHLIKTRGQQVTLRCSPKSGHDTVSWYQQALGQGPQFIFQYYEEEERQRGNFPDRFSGHQFPNYSSELNVNALLLGDSALYLCASSHRGNVSPLHFGNGTRLTVT.

The chain joins TRBV13 to TRBJ2-3, with a possible D match to TRBD1 (6 bases). Germline CDR1 reads PRHDT; CDR2 reads FYEKMQ (reference sequence). The germline V and J ends were trimmed by 6 bases and 7 bases, with 11 bases remaining between them. This CDR3 is built from 12 residues. The CDR3 bases are TGTGCCAGCAGTCCCAGGGGAAATACGCAGTATTTT. It translates to CASSPRGNTQYF.

This chain links TRBV5-4 with TRBJ2-7; 7 positions match TRBD1. The CDR3 is 13 residues long. V shed 0 bases, J shed 6 bases, and the junction held 3 bases outside the gene matches. The germline V gene has CDR1 SGHNT and CDR2 YYREEE (reference sequence). In DNA form, the CDR3 reads TGTGCCAGCAGCTTGGAGGGGGCGAGCGAGCAGTACTTC. Translating gives CASSLEGASEQYF.